The rows below give T cell receptor beta chains drawn from one sample of a study of tumor and adjacent non-tumor tissue in lung cancer. TCRdb redid the calling of the multiplex PCR reads with MiXCR, one entry per CDR3 protein. The table shows approximately 86,000 distinct CDR3 sequences, with 72% occurring only once. The sample consisted of lung tumor tissue. The source of these receptors is a woman aged 40 to 50 with non-small cell lung cancer. Each CDR3 is given with its conserved first and last residue. The D gene is left open where the match is weak. Size values are once, few and many counts, or a class for expanded clones, and some rows have none.

d_call j_call clone_size v_call cdr3_aa cdr3_nt
- TRBJ1-2 few TRBV14 CASSQGGTGRGWYGYTF TGTGCCAGCAGCCAAGGCGGAACCGGCAGGGGCTGGTATGGCTACACCTTC
TRBD1 TRBJ1-1 - TRBV5-5 CARSLSLRDSGSEVFF TGTGCCAGAAGCTTGTCCCTCAGGGACAGTGGCTCTGAAGTTTTCTTT
- TRBJ2-6 - TRBV4-1 CTSSQVRTGANVLTF TGCACCAGCAGCCAAGTGAGGACTGGGGCCAACGTCCTTACTTTC
TRBD1 TRBJ2-7 many TRBV10-3 CAISEPTSGTGVSYEQYF TGTGCCATCAGTGAGCCCACCTCCGGGACAGGGGTTTCCTACGAGCAGTACTTC
TRBD2 TRBJ2-7 - TRBV28 CSSKGLAGLEQYF TGTTCCAGCAAGGGACTAGCGGGACTCGAGCAATACTTC
- TRBJ2-7 - TRBV11-2 CASSDPGTCGYKQYF TGTGCCAGCAGCGACCCCGGGACTTGCGGATACAAGCAGTACTTC
TRBD2 TRBJ2-5 - TRBV4-1 CASSQEALGPAGVQETQYF TGTGCCAGCAGCCAAGAGGCTCTGGGGCCAGCGGGGGTACAAGAGACCCAGTACTTC
- TRBJ2-6 - TRBV11-2 CASSPNLKGSGANALIF TGTGCCAGCAGCCCGAACTTGAAGGGCTCTGGGGCTAACGCCCTGATTTTC
- TRBJ2-1 - TRBV28 CASSLTGARHEQFF TGTGCCAGCAGTTTAACGGGCGCCAGACACGAGCAGTTCTTC
- TRBJ1-1 many TRBV6-5 CASSHPARGLNTEAFF TGTGCCAGCAGTCATCCCGCTAGGGGCCTAAACACTGAAGCTTTCTTT
- TRBJ1-3 - TRBV11-2 CASSISGNTIYF TGTGCCAGCAGCATCTCTGGAAACACCATATATTTT
TRBD1 TRBJ1-5 - TRBV29-1 CSVVGTGDQSQHF TGCAGCGTTGTCGGGACAGGGGACCAGTCCCAGCATTTT
- TRBJ1-5 - TRBV6-1 CASIRGQVDNQPQHF TGTGCCAGCATAAGAGGGCAGGTAGATAATCAGCCCCAGCATTTT
TRBD2 TRBJ2-6 - TRBV6-5 CASSVTGTRANVPTF TGTGCCAGCAGTGTCACAGGGACTAGGGCCAACGTCCCGACTTTC
- TRBJ2-3 - TRBV29-1 CSVAGDCADTKYF TGCAGCGTTGCCGGAGACTGCGCGGATACGAAGTATTTT
TRBD2 TRBJ2-3 - TRBV11-2 CASYSLAGGTDTQYF TGTGCCAGCTACTCACTAGCGGGGGGCACAGATACGCAGTATTTT
- TRBJ2-1 - TRBV5-4 CASRPGAANEQFF TGTGCTAGCAGGCCTGGGGCTGCCAATGAGCAATTCTTC
- TRBJ2-4 - TRBV4-2 CARSQEEEALVKNIQYF TGTGCCAGGAGCCAAGAGGAGGAGGCCTTAGTCAAAAACATTCAGTACTTC
- TRBJ1-1 - TRBV11-3 CTSTRTAKTEVFF TGTACCAGCACCCGGACAGCTAAGACTGAAGTTTTCTTT
- TRBJ1-5 - TRBV4-2 CARSQESGGQPQYF TGTGCCAGGAGCCAAGAATCTGGTGGGCAGCCCCAATATTTT
- TRBJ2-3 - TRBV4-1 CANSQVLSSTDTQYF TGCGCCAACAGCCAAGTTTTGTCTAGCACAGATACGCAGTATTTT
TRBD2 TRBJ2-1 many TRBV20-1 CSASSVSGPLNEQFF TGCAGTGCTAGTTCGGTTAGCGGGCCACTGAATGAGCAGTTCTTC
- TRBJ2-7 - TRBV6-6 CASITYYEQYF TGTGCCAGCATCACTTACTATGAGCAGTACTTC
TRBD2 TRBJ2-1 once TRBV29-1 CSAKAMTSGRGGEQFF TGCAGCGCTAAAGCAATGACTAGCGGGAGGGGTGGTGAGCAGTTCTTC
TRBD2 TRBJ2-3 - TRBV10-2 CASRLMPSGLTYTRYF TGCGCCAGCAGATTGATGCCTAGCGGCCTCACATATACGCGGTATTTT
- TRBJ1-4 - TRBV4-1 CTSIQDRKLFF TGCACCAGCATCCAAGATCGAAAACTGTTTTTT
- TRBJ2-3 - TRBV28 CASSPQTDTQYF TGTGCCAGCAGTCCTCAGACAGATACGCAGTATTTT
- TRBJ1-4 - TRBV29-1 CGVGELTNEKLFF TGCGGCGTTGGGGAACTAACTAATGAAAAACTGTTTTTT
TRBD2 TRBJ2-3 many TRBV20-1 CSADKAGGPDTQYF TGCAGTGCTGATAAAGCGGGAGGGCCAGATACGCAGTATTTT
- TRBJ2-5 once TRBV20-1 CSAKRDKSQETQYF TGCAGTGCTAAAAGGGACAAATCACAAGAGACCCAGTACTTC
- TRBJ2-1 - TRBV11-3 CVSSPRHRSSYNEQFF TGTGTCAGCAGCCCAAGACATAGGAGCTCCTACAATGAGCAGTTTTTC
- TRBJ1-4 - TRBV6-5 CASSYSTGPNENLFF TGTGCCAGCAGTTACTCCACAGGGCCAAATGAAAACCTGTTTTTT
TRBD1 TRBJ1-1 - TRBV11-2 CTSSPDRGGAEVFF TGTACCAGCAGCCCCGACAGGGGAGGCGCTGAAGTTTTCTTT
- TRBJ2-1 - TRBV12-3/TRBV12-4 CASSSWRNEQFF TGTGCCAGTAGTTCCTGGCGTAATGAGCAGTTCTTC
- TRBJ1-4 - TRBV11-2 CTSNLQGQVQDEKLVF TGTACCAGCAACCTTCAGGGCCAGGTGCAGGACGAAAAACTGGTTTTT
- TRBJ2-7 - TRBV14 CASSQDQWEQYF TGTGCCAGCAGCCAAGACCAGTGGGAGCAGTACTTC
- TRBJ2-6 - TRBV29-1 CSVDYGGSWANVLTF TGCAGCGTTGATTACGGGGGTTCTTGGGCCAACGTCCTGACTTTC
TRBD2 TRBJ2-1 - TRBV13 CTSSPPTSGGNNKQFF TGTACCAGCAGCCCACCAACTAGCGGGGGCAACAATAAGCAGTTCTTC
- TRBJ2-2 - TRBV6-5 CTSSYRTPGEPFF TGTACCAGTAGTTACAGGACTCCCGGGGAGCCGTTTTTT
TRBD1 TRBJ2-2 many TRBV6-5 CASSYQGARAGELFF TGTGCCAGCAGTTACCAGGGGGCACGGGCCGGGGAGCTGTTTTTT
- TRBJ1-5 - TRBV12-3/TRBV12-4 CASSQVQGRSNQPQHF TGTGCCAGCAGCCAGGTACAGGGAAGGAGCAATCAGCCTCAGCATTTT
TRBD2 TRBJ2-7 - TRBV5-1 CASNFEGLTGVLNEQYF TGCGCCAGCAACTTTGAGGGACTAACGGGAGTTCTGAACGAGCAGTACTTC
- TRBJ1-5 few TRBV7-9 CASSLFLGHGNNQPQHF TGTGCCAGCAGCTTATTTCTGGGACATGGGAACAATCAGCCCCAGCATTTT
- TRBJ2-3 - TRBV28 CTSTDTDTHYF TGTACCAGCACCGACACAGATACGCATTATTTT
- TRBJ1-5 - TRBV12-3/TRBV12-4 CTSNFLGLNQPQHF TGTACAAGCAATTTCCTAGGCCTCAATCAGCCCCAGCATTTT
- TRBJ2-3 - TRBV11-2 CVSSFSGSKGTGTQYF TGTGTCAGCAGCTTTAGCGGTAGTAAGGGCACAGGTACGCAGTATTTT
- TRBJ2-7 - TRBV29-1 CSVENTGSYEQYF TGCAGTGTTGAGAATACCGGGTCCTACGAGCAGTACTTC
- TRBJ2-5 medium-sized TRBV29-1 CSVEGHERTQYF TGCAGCGTTGAAGGTCACGAAAGGACCCAGTACTTC
- TRBJ1-1 - TRBV4-1 CTSSPQQGVNTEAFF TGCACCAGCAGCCCGCAACAGGGAGTGAACACCGAAGCTTTCTTT
- TRBJ1-4 - TRBV29-1 CSVHAGHANEKLFF TGCAGCGTACATGCAGGACATGCGAATGAAAAACTGTTTTTT
- TRBJ1-5 few TRBV28 CASSLGGSNQPQHF TGTGCCAGCAGTTTGGGGGGGAGCAATCAGCCCCAGCATTTT
TRBD2 TRBJ2-5 - TRBV12-3/TRBV12-4 CTSRRTSGGAPETQYF TGTACCAGCAGACGGACTAGCGGGGGGGCCCCAGAGACCCAGTACTTC
TRBD1 TRBJ1-4 - TRBV12-3/TRBV12-4 CASSWQQGAIEKLFF TGTGCCAGCAGCTGGCAACAGGGGGCGATCGAAAAACTGTTTTTT
- TRBJ1-4 - TRBV11-2 CASSLQGQAHGEILFF TGTGCCAGCAGCCTTCAGGGCCAGGCGCATGGCGAAATACTGTTTTTT
TRBD1 TRBJ1-1 once TRBV6-1 CASNTTQGANTEAFF TGTGCCAGCAATACAACCCAGGGGGCGAACACTGAAGCTTTCTTT